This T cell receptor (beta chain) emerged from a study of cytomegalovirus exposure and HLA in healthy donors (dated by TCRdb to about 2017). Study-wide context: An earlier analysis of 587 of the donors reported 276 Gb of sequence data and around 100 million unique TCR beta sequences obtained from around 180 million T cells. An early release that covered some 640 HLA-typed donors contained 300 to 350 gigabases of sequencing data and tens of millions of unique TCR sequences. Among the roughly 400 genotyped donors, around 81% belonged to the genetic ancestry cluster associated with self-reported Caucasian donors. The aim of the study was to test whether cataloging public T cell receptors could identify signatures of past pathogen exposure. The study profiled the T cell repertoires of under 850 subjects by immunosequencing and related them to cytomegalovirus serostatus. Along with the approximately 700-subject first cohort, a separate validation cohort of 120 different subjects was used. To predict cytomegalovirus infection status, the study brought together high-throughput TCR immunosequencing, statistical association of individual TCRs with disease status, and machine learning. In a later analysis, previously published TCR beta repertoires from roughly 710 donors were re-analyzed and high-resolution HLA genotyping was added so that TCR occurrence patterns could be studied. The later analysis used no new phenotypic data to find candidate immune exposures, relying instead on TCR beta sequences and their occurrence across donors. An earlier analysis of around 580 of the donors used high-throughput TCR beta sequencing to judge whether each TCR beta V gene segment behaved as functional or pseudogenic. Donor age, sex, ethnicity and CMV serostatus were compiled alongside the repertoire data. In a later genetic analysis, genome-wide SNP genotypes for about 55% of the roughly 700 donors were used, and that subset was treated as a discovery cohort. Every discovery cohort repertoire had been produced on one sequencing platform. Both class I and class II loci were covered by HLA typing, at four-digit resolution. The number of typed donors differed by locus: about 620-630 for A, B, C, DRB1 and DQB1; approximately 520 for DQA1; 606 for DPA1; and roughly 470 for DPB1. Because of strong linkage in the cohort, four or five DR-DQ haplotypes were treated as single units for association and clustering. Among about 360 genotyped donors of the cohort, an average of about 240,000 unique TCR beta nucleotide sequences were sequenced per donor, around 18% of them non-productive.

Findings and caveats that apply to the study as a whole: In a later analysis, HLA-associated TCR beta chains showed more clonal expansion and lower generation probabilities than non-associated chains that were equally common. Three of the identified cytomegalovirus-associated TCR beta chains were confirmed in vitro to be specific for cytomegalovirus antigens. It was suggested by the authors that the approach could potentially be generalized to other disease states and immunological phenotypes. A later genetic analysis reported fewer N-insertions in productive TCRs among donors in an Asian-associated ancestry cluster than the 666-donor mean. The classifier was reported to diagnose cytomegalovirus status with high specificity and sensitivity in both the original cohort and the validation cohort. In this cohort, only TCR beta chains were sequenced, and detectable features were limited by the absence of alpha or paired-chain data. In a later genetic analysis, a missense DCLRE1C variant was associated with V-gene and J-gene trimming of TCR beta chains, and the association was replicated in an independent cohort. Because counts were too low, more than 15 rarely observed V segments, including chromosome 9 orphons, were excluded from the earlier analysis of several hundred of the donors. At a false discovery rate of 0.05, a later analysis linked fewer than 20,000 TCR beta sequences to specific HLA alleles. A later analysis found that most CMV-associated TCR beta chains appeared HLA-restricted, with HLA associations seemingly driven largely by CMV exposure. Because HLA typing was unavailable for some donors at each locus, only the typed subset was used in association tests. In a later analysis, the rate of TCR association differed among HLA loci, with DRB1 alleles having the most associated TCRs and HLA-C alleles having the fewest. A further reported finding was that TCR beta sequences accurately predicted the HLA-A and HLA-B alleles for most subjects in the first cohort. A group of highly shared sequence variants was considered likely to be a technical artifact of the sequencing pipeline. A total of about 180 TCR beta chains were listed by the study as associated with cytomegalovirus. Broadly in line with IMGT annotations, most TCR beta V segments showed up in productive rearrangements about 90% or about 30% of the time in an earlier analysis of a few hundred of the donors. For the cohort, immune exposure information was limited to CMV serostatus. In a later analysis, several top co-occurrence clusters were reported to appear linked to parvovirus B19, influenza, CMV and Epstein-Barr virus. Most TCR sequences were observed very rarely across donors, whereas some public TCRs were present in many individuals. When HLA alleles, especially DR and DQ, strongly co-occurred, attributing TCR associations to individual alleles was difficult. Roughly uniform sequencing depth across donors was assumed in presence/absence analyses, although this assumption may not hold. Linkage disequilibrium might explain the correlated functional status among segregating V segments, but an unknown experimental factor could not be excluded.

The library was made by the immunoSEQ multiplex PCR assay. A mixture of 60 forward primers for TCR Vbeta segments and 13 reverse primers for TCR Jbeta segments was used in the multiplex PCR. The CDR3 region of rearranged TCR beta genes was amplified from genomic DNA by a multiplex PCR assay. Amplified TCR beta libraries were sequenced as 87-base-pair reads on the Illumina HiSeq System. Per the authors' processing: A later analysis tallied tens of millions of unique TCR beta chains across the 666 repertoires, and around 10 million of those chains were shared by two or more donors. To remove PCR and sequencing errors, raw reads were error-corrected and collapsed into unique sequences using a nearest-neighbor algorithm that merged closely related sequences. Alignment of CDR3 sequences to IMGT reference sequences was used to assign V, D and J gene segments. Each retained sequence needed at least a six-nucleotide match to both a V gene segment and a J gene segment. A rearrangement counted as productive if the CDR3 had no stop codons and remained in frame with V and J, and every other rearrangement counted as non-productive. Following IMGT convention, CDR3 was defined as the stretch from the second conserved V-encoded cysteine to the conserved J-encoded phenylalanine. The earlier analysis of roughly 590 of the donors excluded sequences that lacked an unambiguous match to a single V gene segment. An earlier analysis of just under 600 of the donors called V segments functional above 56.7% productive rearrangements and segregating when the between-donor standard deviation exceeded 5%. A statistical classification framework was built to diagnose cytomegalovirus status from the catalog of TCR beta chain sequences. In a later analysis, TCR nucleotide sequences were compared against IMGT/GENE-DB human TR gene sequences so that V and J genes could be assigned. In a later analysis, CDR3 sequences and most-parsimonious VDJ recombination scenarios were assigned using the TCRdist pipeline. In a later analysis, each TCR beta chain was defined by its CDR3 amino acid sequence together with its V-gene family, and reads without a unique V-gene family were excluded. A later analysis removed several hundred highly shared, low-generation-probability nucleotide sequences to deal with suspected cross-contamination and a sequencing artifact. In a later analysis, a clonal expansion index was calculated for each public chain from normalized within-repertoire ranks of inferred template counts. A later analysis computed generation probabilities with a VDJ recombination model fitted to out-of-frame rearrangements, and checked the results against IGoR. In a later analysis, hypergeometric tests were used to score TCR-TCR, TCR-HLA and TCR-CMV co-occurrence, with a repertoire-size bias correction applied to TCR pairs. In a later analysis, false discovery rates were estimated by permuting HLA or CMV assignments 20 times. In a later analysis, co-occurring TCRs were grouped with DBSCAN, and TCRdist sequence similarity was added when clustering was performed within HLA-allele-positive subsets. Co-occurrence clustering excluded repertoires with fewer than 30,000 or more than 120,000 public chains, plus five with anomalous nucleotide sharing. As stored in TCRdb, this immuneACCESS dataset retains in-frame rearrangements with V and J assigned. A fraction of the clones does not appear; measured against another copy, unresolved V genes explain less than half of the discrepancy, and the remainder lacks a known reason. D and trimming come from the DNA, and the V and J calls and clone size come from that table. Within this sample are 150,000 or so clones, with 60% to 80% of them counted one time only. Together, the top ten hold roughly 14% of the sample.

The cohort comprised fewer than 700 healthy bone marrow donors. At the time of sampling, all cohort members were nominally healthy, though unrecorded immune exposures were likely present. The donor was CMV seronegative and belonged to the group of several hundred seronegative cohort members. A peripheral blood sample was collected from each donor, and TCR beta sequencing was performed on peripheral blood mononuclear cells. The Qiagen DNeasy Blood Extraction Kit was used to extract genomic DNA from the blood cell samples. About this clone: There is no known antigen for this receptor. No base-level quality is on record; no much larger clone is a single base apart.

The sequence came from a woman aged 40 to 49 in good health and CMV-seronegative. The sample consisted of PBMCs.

The CDR3 amino acid sequence is: CASSLALNEQFF. The DNA sequence follows: TGTGCCAGCAGCTTAGCCCTCAATGAGCAGTTCTTC. The chain uses TRBV7-8 and TRBJ2-1; the D gene remains uncertain. Counted from cysteine to phenylalanine, this CDR3 has 12 amino acids. Of the read, only the CDR3 DNA is kept; its 36 bases are in frame from base 1. V loses 0 bases, J loses 6 bases, and the germline ends lie 3 bases apart. Sequences SGHVS (CDR1) and FQNEAQ (CDR2) are obtained from the germline V gene.